Described below is a single T cell receptor beta chain sequence and its context. The data are from a study of blood T cell repertoires in COVID-19. Germline CDR1 is LGHDT and CDR2 is YNNKEL (reference sequence). V was clipped by 3 bases and J by 0 bases; unmatched bases: 11. This CDR3 contains 18 residues. Profiled with immunoSEQ multiplex PCR; TCRdb holds only in-frame clones, not every one. The table shows over 20,000 clones, with approximately 77% occurring only once. Sequenced: peripheral blood. This clonotype was obtained from a human donor in a cohort sampled during active COVID-19. The chain carries TRBV3-1 (or the pseudogene TRBV3-2) and TRBJ2-7, with TRBD2 matching 10 bases. The CDR3 nucleotides are TGTGCCAGCAGCCACCCCGCTTGGCAGCGGGAGGGCTCCTACGAGCAGTACTTC. Protein: CASSHPAWQREGSYEQYF.